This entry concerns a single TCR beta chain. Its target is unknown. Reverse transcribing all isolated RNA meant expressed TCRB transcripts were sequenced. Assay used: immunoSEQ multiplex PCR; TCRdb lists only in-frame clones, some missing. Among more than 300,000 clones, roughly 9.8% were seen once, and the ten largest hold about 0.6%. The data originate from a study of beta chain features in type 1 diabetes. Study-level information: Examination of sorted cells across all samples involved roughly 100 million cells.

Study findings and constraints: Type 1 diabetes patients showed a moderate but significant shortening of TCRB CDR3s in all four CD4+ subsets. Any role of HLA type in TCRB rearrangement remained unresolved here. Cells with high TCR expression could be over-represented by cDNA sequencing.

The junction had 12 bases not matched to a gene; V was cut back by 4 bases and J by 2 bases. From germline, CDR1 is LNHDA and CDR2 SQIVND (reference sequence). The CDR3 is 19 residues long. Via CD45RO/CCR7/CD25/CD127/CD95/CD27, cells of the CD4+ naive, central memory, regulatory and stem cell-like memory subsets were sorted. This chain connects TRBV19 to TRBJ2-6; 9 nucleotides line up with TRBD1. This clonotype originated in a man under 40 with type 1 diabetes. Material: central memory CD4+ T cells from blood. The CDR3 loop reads CASSRTGDGVKTGANVLTF. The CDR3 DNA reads TGTGCCAGTAGTAGGACAGGGGATGGTGTTAAGACTGGGGCCAACGTCCTGACTTTC.